The following is a T cell receptor beta chain sequence with its context. The antigen remains undetermined. These data come from a study of PD-L1 blockade in urothelial cancer. Study overall: About 85% of the roughly 30 patients comprised males who had bladder-origin urothelial cancer. Researchers looked at the blood 3 weeks (second dose) and 6 weeks after treatment began.

Time point here: pretreatment peripheral blood. Each patient presented with locally advanced or metastatic urothelial carcinoma. V dropped 4 bases and J dropped 3 bases, with 9 bases sitting between them. This CDR3 is 13 amino acids long. Germline V gene data show CDR1 as SGHDT and CDR2 as YYEEEE. Data came from immunoSEQ multiplex PCR; TCRdb stores just in-frame clones and leaves some out. The sample lists just under 50,000 clones, under 90% occurring once. Study-wide points: Where pretreatment blood TCR clonality fell below the median, better survival was predicted.

J is TRBJ2-3 and V is TRBV5-6; tentatively, D is TRBD1 (5 bases). Sequenced here: PBMCs, sampled around atezolizumab (anti-PD-L1) treatment. The TCR comes from a man between 65 and 85 years old with urothelial cancer. In nucleotides, the CDR3 is TGTGCCAGCAGCACCCGACAGACAGATACGCAGTATTTT. Translating gives CASSTRQTDTQYF.